The TCR beta chain under discussion was sequenced for a study of metastatic and nonmetastatic thyroid tumors. Study-wide context: Repertoires were compared across blood and tumor or nodule tissue from malignant and benign thyroid patients. Notes on the study in general: TCR beta diversity was reportedly significantly higher in malignant thyroid tumors than benign nodules, in blood and tumor.

None of the patients had undergone any treatment ahead of thyroid surgery. Per the original data handling: CDR3 differences across clinicopathological groups were used to build a distant-metastasis classifier for papillary thyroid cancer. TCRdb ran MiXCR on the PCR reads. The V and J calls reflect TCRdb's pipeline rather than the authors' work. The sample has 25,000 to 30,000 clones, 3.7% seen once. This clone was seen only a few times. Its antigen is not known. The CDR3 sequence is 15 residues long. V was shortened by 2 bases and J by 2 bases, with 13 bases between the two germline ends. The sequenced sample consisted of blood. The TCR sequence derives from a male donor with papillary thyroid cancer or a benign thyroid nodule (not recorded which). Some clones in this sample may be carry-over from other donors' samples. This chain connects TRBV6-7 to TRBJ2-7; D is possibly TRBD2 (5 bases). TRBV6-7 is reported as an ORF; its role is uncertain. The CDR3 loop is CASSYPPSGTYEQYF. In nucleotides, the CDR3 is TGTGCCAGCAGTTACCCCCCCTCGGGAACCTACGAGCAGTACTTC.